This entry features one T cell receptor beta chain sequence. This clonotype was seen only a few times. Its binding antigen is unknown. Base qualities are not provided; no much larger clone lies one nucleotide away. The record originates from a study of blood T cells in healthy people across ages (dated by TCRdb to between 2015 and 2016). The study in broad terms: In model experiments, roughly one uniquely barcoded TCR beta cDNA molecule per two T cells was captured by template switching. Age-related changes in TCR beta repertoire diversity were measured in the study by deep sequencing normalized with unique cDNA molecular identifiers. The donors were divided into four age groups: young (average 16 years), middle-aged (approximately 39), aged (about 61) and long-lived (82). Using the same blood draw, the study looked at two additional independent replicas of 1 million unique cDNA reads for two donors, one aged 18 to 29 and the other aged 80 or older. Overall study outcomes, separate from this receptor: Because donor CMV infection status was unknown, age-related changes in expanded clonotypes were potentially confounded. Compared with the aged group, the long-lived group had more naive CD4+ T cells, fewer expanded clones and increased TCR diversity, suggesting age selection. As age increased, observed TCR beta diversity per million T cells dropped in a roughly linear way, and a significant reduction was already evident by age approximately 40. Estimates of total diversity based on one million sequenced T cells were regarded as lower bounds and as underestimates. Observed TCR beta diversity correlated strongly with the percentage of naive T cells measured by flow cytometry. Because profiling used bulk unsorted PBMCs, naive and antigen-experienced compartments could not be compared conclusively.

The germline V end is reduced by 6 bases and the J end by 8 bases; junction bases left unmatched: 5. The CDR3 goes from the cysteine to the phenylalanine over 13 residues. The read is trimmed to its CDR3 DNA, 39 bases read in frame from base 1. Libraries were built with 5' RACE. Reads for this sample came from an Illumina HiSeq 2500. The second PCR ran for about 6 to 12 cycles and used a J-beta primer mix along with a sample-barcoded 5' primer. A template-switch 5' adaptor carrying 12 random nucleotides introduced a unique molecular identifier onto each TCR beta cDNA molecule. Each sample yielded at least 2.5 million CDR3-containing paired-end reads. All of the RNA was converted into first-strand cDNA using the Mint cDNA synthesis kit, with a TRBC-specific oligonucleotide serving as the primer. Following uracil-DNA glycosylase treatment, all cDNA underwent a first 18-cycle PCR with the universal primers M1SS and BC2_uni_R. Under the source paper's analysis protocol: For normalization, 1 million high-quality reads were randomly selected from each sample, with every read carrying a distinct molecular identifier. Instead of being binned into consensus sequences, reads that shared molecular identifiers were thrown out. MiTCR, set to a Q25 quality threshold and the strictest error-elimination algorithm, was used for CDR3 identification, clonotype clustering and error correction. A nonparametric unseen species model with Euler transformation was used to estimate lower-bound total TCR beta diversity. TCRdb took the public reads, trimmed them with fastp at Q25, ran MiXCR for clone calling and kept in-frame beta chains. Rows are unified per CDR3 protein, each entry keeping the most common DNA and genes. The V and J calls were not made by the authors but by TCRdb's processing. This sample comprises hundreds of thousands of distinct CDR3 sequences, 20% to 30% of them detected only once. The biggest ten clones account for about 3% of the sample.

Systemically healthy Caucasian individuals from Russia, 39 in total and aged roughly 6 to 100 years, were included as donors. Approximately 10 milliliters of peripheral blood were collected from each donor into EDTA-treated Vacutainer tubes. PBMCs were isolated by Ficoll-Paque density-gradient centrifugation, with at least 6.5 million obtained per sample. Total RNA was extracted from PBMCs with Trizol reagent, with at least 6 micrograms obtained per sample. Naive CD45RAhigh/CD27high T cell percentages were measured by flow cytometry on a PBMC aliquot from every donor. The same sample was also studied in work on T cells of mothers and their children. Reported in the second study: The donors were nine systemically healthy Caucasian individuals, made up of three mothers and their six children. cDNA synthesis used all of the extracted RNA, with around 1.4 ug of RNA in each 15 ul reaction. In the second PCR, sample barcodes and 2-4 random nucleotides were introduced via the M1S primer. Each mother yielded over 8 million TCR beta CDR3 reads and each child roughly 3 million reads. Thymic selection shapes the output of TCR recombination in a similar way in related and unrelated pairs, and inherited differences have a minor effect. Normalized repertoire overlap was always found to be slightly, but never significantly, higher in related mother-child pairs than in unrelated mother-child pairs. With a sensitivity of approximately 100 clones per million clonotypes, no persistent microchimeric T cell clones were detected. In the study, deep NGS was used to compare the TCR beta repertoires of mothers and children, and features distinguishing related mother-child pairs from unrelated individuals were sought. Mothers averaged roughly 40 +/- 4 years of age and children averaged approximately 12 +/- 4 years. After adapter ligation with NEBNext reagents, the libraries were sequenced on Illumina HiSeq 2000 with 100+100 nt paired-end reads. To prevent cross-contamination, the mother and child libraries were prepared one month apart and sequenced in separate runs. Each donor had between about 450,000 and 2,100,000 distinct TCR beta clonotypes identified. Naive TCR beta clonotypes were estimated from low-frequency clonotypes matched to each donor's FACS-determined naive share, without sorting.

The receptor was isolated from a boy aged 10-17 years in good health. Sequencing was done on a sample of blood. Recombination joined TRBV12-3 or TRBV12-4 with TRBJ1-2; 11 junctional bases match TRBD1. DNA sequence: TGTGCCAGCAGAGGACAGGGGGCGGCCGGCTACACCTTC. Translated, this is CASRGQGAAGYTF.